This T cell receptor (beta chain) appears in the sequencing data of a study of blood T cell repertoires in COVID-19. Looking at the study overall: Both acute and convalescent COVID-19 samples were obtained from the United States, Italy and Spain. The cDNA or gDNA used as material had been derived from T cells, B-cell-depleted T cells, or PBMCs.

Per the study methods: Reference gene primer amplification gave nucleated cell count estimates. Libraries were prepared by immunoSEQ multiplex PCR; TCRdb keeps only in-frame clonotypes and omits some of them. Clone size and the V and J calls come from that table; the DNA yielded D and trimming. The sample lists 200,000 to 250,000 clones; 81% were seen once. One Seattle source followed patients from active infection through their disease course. The CDR3 contains 15 residues. Germline loops: CDR1 KGHSH, CDR2 LQKENI. V was trimmed by 6 bases and J by 0 bases, leaving 14 bases between them. The sequenced sample consisted of peripheral blood. The TCR originated in a woman older than 75 with COVID-19, enrolled during active disease. V is TRBV18 and J is TRBJ1-1; TRBD1 might be the D (5 bases). Here the CDR3 reads CASSQGHGMNTEAFF. In nucleotides, the CDR3 is TGTGCCAGCTCCCAGGGTCACGGTATGAACACTGAAGCTTTCTTT.